The following is a T cell receptor beta chain sequence with its context. This entry is derived from a study of blood T cell repertoires in COVID-19. About the study: Specimens from acute and convalescent COVID-19 originated in the United States, Italy and Spain. The analysed material was cDNA or gDNA that came from T cells, B-cell-depleted T cells, or PBMCs.

Under the authors' procedure: By means of reference gene primer amplification, nucleated cell counts were estimated. The protocol was immunoSEQ multiplex PCR, while the TCRdb copy is restricted to in-frame clones and leaves out a portion. That table furnishes V, J and clone size, whereas the DNA furnished D and trimming. The sample shows 100,000 to 150,000 clones, about 87% of them seen only once. The TCR sequence derives from a man aged 45 to 65 with acute or convalescent COVID-19. What was sequenced was peripheral blood.

CDR3 nucleotides: TGTGCCAGCTCATCGAATAGCGGGATCACCGGGGAGCTGTTTTTT. Residues: CASSSNSGITGELFF. The J gene is TRBJ2-2, the V gene TRBV18; 8 nucleotides line up with TRBD2. V gave up 5 bases and J gave up 4 bases; unmatched junction bases: 6. There are 15 residues in the CDR3. The germline gives CDR1 KGHSH, CDR2 LQKENI. The entire variable domain, with the rest obtained from reference TRBV18 and TRBJ2-2, is as follows: NAGVMQNPRHLVRRRGQEARLRCSPMKGHSHVYWYRQLPEEGLKFMVYLQKENIIDESGMPKERFSAEFPKEGPSILRIQQVVRGDSAAYFCASSSNSGITGELFFGEGSRLTVL.